A selection of T cell receptor beta chains follows, all from one sample in a study of cytomegalovirus exposure and HLA in healthy donors. Some clones are missing from TCRdb's copy, which holds only in-frame ones; the method was immunoSEQ multiplex PCR. Seen here are 150,000 or so clones, about 80% observed once, and the top ten hold around an eighth. The sequenced sample consisted of PBMCs. The receptors stem from a woman in her 40s in good health and CMV-seronegative. Each CDR3 is given with its conserved first and last residue. A D gene is named only where the DNA matches it firmly. Some rows mark clone size as missing; the rest say once, few, many or name a class of expanded clone.

NA | TRBD1 | TRBJ2-7 | TRBV28 | CASGRSGTGLIITYEQYF | TGTGCCAGCGGACGATCCGGGACAGGGCTAATAATTACCTACGAGCAGTACTTC
NA | TRBD2 | TRBJ2-1 | TRBV5-4 | CASRPAGGPGNYNEQFF | TGTGCCAGCAGGCCCGCGGGGGGGCCAGGGAACTACAATGAGCAGTTCTTC
NA | TRBD1 | TRBJ2-2 | TRBV10-2 | CASRDRQGPNTGELFF | TGCGCCAGCAGGGACAGACAGGGGCCGAACACCGGGGAGCTGTTTTTT
NA | TRBD2 | TRBJ2-7 | TRBV18 | CASSPGGLEAYEQYF | TGTGCCAGCTCACCAGGGGGACTAGAAGCCTACGAGCAGTACTTC
NA | TRBD1 | TRBJ1-1 | TRBV19 | CASRATGGVTEAFF | TGTGCCAGTAGAGCGACAGGGGGAGTCACTGAAGCTTTCTTT
NA | TRBD2 | TRBJ2-7 | TRBV18 | CASSPPWGGGTSGETYEQYF | TGTGCCAGCTCACCCCCCTGGGGAGGGGGGACTAGCGGGGAAACCTACGAGCAGTACTTC
NA | NA | TRBJ2-7 | TRBV7-9 | CASSPPESSEQYF | TGTGCCAGCAGCCCACCGGAGTCAAGCGAGCAGTACTTC
NA | NA | TRBJ2-7 | TRBV11-3 | CASSDSSYEQYF | TGTGCCAGCAGCGACTCGTCGTACGAGCAGTACTTC
NA | TRBD1 | TRBJ1-1 | TRBV6-1 | CASRYRGLLYTEAFF | TGTGCCAGCAGGTACAGGGGGCTTTTGTACACTGAAGCTTTCTTT
NA | NA | TRBJ1-1 | TRBV7-9 | CASSEDALRPNTEAFF | TGTGCCAGCAGCGAAGATGCGCTGCGGCCTAACACTGAAGCTTTCTTT
NA | NA | TRBJ2-5 | TRBV5-1 | CASSFRAPGEETQYF | TGCGCCAGCAGCTTCCGGGCCCCAGGGGAAGAGACCCAGTACTTC
NA | NA | TRBJ2-7 | TRBV6-1 | CASSEGLPINYEQYF | TGTGCCAGCAGTGAAGGTCTACCGATAAACTACGAGCAGTACTTC
NA | TRBD2 | TRBJ2-1 | TRBV7-3 | CASSPGLAVSYEQFF | TGTGCCAGCAGCCCGGGACTAGCGGTGTCGTATGAGCAGTTCTTC
NA | TRBD2 | TRBJ2-1 | TRBV4-3 | CASSQDAGASYNEQFF | TGCGCCAGCAGCCAAGACGCGGGAGCATCCTACAATGAGCAGTTCTTC
NA | TRBD1 | TRBJ1-3 | TRBV28 | CASSLRDRGDTIYF | TGTGCCAGCAGTCTCCGGGACAGGGGGGACACCATATATTTT
few | TRBD2 | TRBJ2-1 | TRBV9 | CASSVEAGGWNEQFF | TGTGCCAGCAGCGTAGAGGCGGGGGGCTGGAATGAGCAGTTCTTC
NA | NA | TRBJ1-5 | TRBV7-2 | CASSLEFVRGQPQHF | TGTGCCAGCAGCTTAGAATTTGTAAGGGGGCAGCCCCAGCATTTT
NA | NA | TRBJ1-5 | TRBV19 | CASSIRGGQGQPQHF | TGTGCCAGTAGTATACGGGGGGGCCAAGGACAGCCCCAGCATTTT
NA | TRBD1 | TRBJ2-1 | TRBV7-8 | CASSSQPGTGGNNEQFF | TGTGCCAGCAGCTCCCAGCCCGGGACAGGGGGGAACAATGAGCAGTTCTTC
NA | NA | TRBJ2-3 | TRBV2 | CASRKLHTDTQYF | TGTGCCAGCAGGAAACTACACACAGATACGCAGTATTTT
NA | NA | TRBJ2-7 | TRBV28 | CASSLGLKQQYF | TGTGCCAGCAGTTTAGGGCTGAAACAGCAGTACTTC
once | NA | TRBJ2-3 | TRBV18 | CASSPEGDTSTDTQYF | TGTGCCAGCTCACCAGAGGGGGACACTAGCACAGATACGCAGTATTTT